Shown below are 18 T cell receptor beta chains from a single sample sequenced in a study of blood T cell repertoires in COVID-19. The table came from immunoSEQ multiplex PCR; TCRdb's copy has only in-frame clones and leaves some out. The sample lists approximately 200,000 clones, around 87% seen once, with about 2.3% in the top ten. The sequencing sample was made of PBMCs or T cells enriched from blood (not recorded which). The source of these receptors is a woman younger than 45 who had recovered from COVID-19.

This sequence joins TRBV5-1 and TRBJ1-5; a weak D match, TRBD1 (5 bases). In germline, CDR1 is SGHRS, CDR2 YFSETQ. There are 14 residues in the CDR3. V lost 0 bases and J 7 bases, leaving 11 bases between the germline ends. The CDR3 region is CASSLGTGGQPQHF. The CDR3 DNA follows: TGCGCCAGCAGCTTGGGAACAGGTGGGCAGCCCCAGCATTTT.

In nucleotides, the CDR3 is TGTGCCAGCAGCCCCAGTGTAGGCAGGGTCTACGAGCAGTACTTC. It specifies CASSPSVGRVYEQYF. This chain uses TRBV7-6 with TRBJ2-7; tentatively, D is TRBD1 (5 bases). Per germline, CDR1 SGHVS and CDR2 FNYEAQ. V was trimmed by 5 bases and J by 3 bases, leaving 17 bases between them. The CDR3 extends over 15 amino acids.

The chain links TRBV6-2 or TRBV6-3 to TRBJ1-4; 9 bases map to TRBD1. V was clipped by 5 bases and J by 7 bases; unmatched bases: 11. From germline, CDR1 is MNHEY and CDR2 SVGEGT. The CDR3 length is 16 residues. CDR3 residues: CASSRITGGAGEKLFF. The DNA of the CDR3 is TGTGCCAGCAGTCGGATCACAGGGGGCGCGGGTGAAAAACTGTTTTTT.

This clone was detected a few times. The chain combines TRBV25-1 with TRBJ1-6; D remains unclear. CDR3 length: 14 amino acids. CDR1 MGHDK and CDR2 SYGVNS come from the germline V gene. Trimming removed 3 bases from V and 5 bases from J, with 8 bases in between. The CDR3 loop is CASSDGGDNSPLHF. In nucleotides, the CDR3 is TGTGCCAGCAGTGATGGCGGTGATAATTCACCCCTCCACTTT.

This clone was recorded once. The chain joins TRBV2 to TRBJ1-2, with D perhaps matching TRBD1 (6 bases). This CDR3 is built from 14 residues. V lost 8 bases and J lost 4, with 17 bases in between. Germline CDR1 reads SNHLY; CDR2 reads FYNNEI. Here the CDR3 DNA reads TGTGCCAGCCTCTGGGACACAACATTCTATGGCTACACCTTC. This translates into CASLWDTTFYGYTF.

The V gene is TRBV27, the J gene TRBJ2-7, with D possibly TRBD1 on 5 matching bases. CDR1 is MNHEY, CDR2 SMNVEV, per germline (reference sequence). This CDR3 contains 15 residues. V lost 1 base and J 5 bases, leaving 15 bases between the germline ends. The CDR3 DNA sequence: TGTGCCAGCAGTTTATTCTTCACAGGTGGACACGAGCAGTACTTC. Amino acids: CASSLFFTGGHEQYF.

The chain has TRBV7-3 and TRBJ2-1; 16 bases fit TRBD2. The CDR3 loop spans 15 amino acids. CDR1 is SGHTA, CDR2 FQGTGA, per germline. V lost 4 bases, J lost 8 bases, and 2 bases stayed unmatched. CDR3: CASSSGTSGRDEQFF. The DNA of the CDR3 is TGTGCCAGCAGCTCCGGGACTAGCGGGAGGGATGAGCAGTTCTTC.

The chain links TRBV19 to TRBJ2-1; 9 nucleotides match TRBD2. CDR1 is LNHDA and CDR2 is SQIVND in the germline V gene (reference sequence). There are 16 residues in the CDR3. With 5 bases clipped from V and 2 bases from J, the junction kept 7 bases outside the gene matches. CDR3 amino acids: CASSVDSGSTYNEQFF. CDR3 sequence (DNA): TGTGCCAGTAGTGTCGATAGCGGGAGTACCTACAATGAGCAGTTCTTC.

V and J are TRBV6-2 or TRBV6-3 and TRBJ2-1; TRBD2 aligns across 7 bases. Germline V gene lookup returns CDR1 MNHEY and CDR2 SVGEGT. CDR3 size: 14 residues. Unmatched junction bases numbered 3, after V lost 1 base and J lost 6 bases. In DNA form, the CDR3 reads TGTGCCAGCAGTTACTTCAGCGGGACCAATGAGCAGTTCTTC. Residues: CASSYFSGTNEQFF.

The rearrangement links TRBV24-1 to TRBJ2-1, with 16 bases that match TRBD2. CDR3 length equals 19 residues. Trimming cost V 3 bases and J 2 bases; bases outside gene matches: 6. CDR1 is KGHDR, CDR2 SFDVKD, per germline. CDR3 bases: TGTGCCACCAGTGATCCGGGACTAGCGGGAGGGGCAACCTACAATGAGCAGTTCTTC. This sequence encodes CATSDPGLAGGATYNEQFF.

The rearrangement joins TRBV4-3 to TRBJ1-1; TRBD1 matches 8 bases. This CDR3 comprises 13 residues. J gave up 6 bases and V 3 bases, and 3 bases lay outside the gene matches. Germline CDR1 reads LGHNA; CDR2 reads YSLEER. The CDR3 DNA follows: TGCGCCAGCAGCCAGGACAGGGATGCTGAAGCTTTCTTT. Residues: CASSQDRDAEAFF.

The J gene is TRBJ2-3, the V gene TRBV7-9; D perhaps matches TRBD2 (5 bases). V lost 8 bases and J lost 3, with 9 bases in between. The CDR3 sequence is 12 residues long. CDR1 and CDR2 (germline): SEHNR, FQNEAQ (reference sequence). CDR3 sequence: CASCLATDTQYF. As DNA, the CDR3 is TGTGCCAGCTGTCTAGCAACAGATACGCAGTATTTT.

The chain uses TRBV30 and TRBJ2-1; TRBD2 agrees at 7 bases. This CDR3 comprises 15 residues. The ends lost 4 bases at V and 4 bases at J; junction bases unmatched: 10. Germline assignment: CDR1 GTSNPN and CDR2 SVGIG (reference sequence). CDR3 DNA sequence: TGTGCCTGGACCACAATAGCGGGCGTTTACAATGAGCAGTTCTTC. Translating gives CAWTTIAGVYNEQFF.

The V call is TRBV3-1 (or the pseudogene TRBV3-2), the J call TRBJ1-1; no definite D call. This CDR3 has 13 amino acids. Trimming removed 1 base from V and 7 bases from J, with 10 bases in between. Germline V gives CDR1 LGHDT, CDR2 YNNKEL (reference sequence). CDR3 DNA: TGTGCCAGCAGCCAAGTTCTAGCGAGTGAAGCTTTCTTT. This translates into CASSQVLASEAFF.

This chain joins TRBV20-1 and TRBJ2-7, with 8 bases fitting TRBD2. Germline trimming cut 7 bases from V and 3 bases from J; bases unmatched to any gene: 5. CDR1 is DFQATT, CDR2 SNEGSKA, per germline (reference sequence). This CDR3 is built from 12 residues. CDR3 sequence (DNA): TGCAGTGTTAGTGCGGGGGGCTACGAGCAGTACTTC. Protein: CSVSAGGYEQYF.

The chain joins TRBV19 to TRBJ2-5, with TRBD2 matching over 8 bases. V lost 3 bases and J lost 2; bases outside the gene matches: 8. Germline V CDR1 and CDR2: LNHDA, SQIVND (reference sequence). This CDR3 comprises 16 residues. CDR3 nucleotides: TGTGCCAGTAGTATCTATGGCGGGGGGCCGCAAGAGACCCAGTACTTC. As protein: CASSIYGGGPQETQYF.

This rearrangement joins TRBV9 to TRBJ2-3; the match to TRBD2 covers 7 bases. Germline CDR1 SGDLS, CDR2 YYNGEE. V shed 4 bases and J 5 bases; nucleotides not matched to a gene: 10. There are 15 residues in the CDR3. CDR3 sequence reads: CASSFDPGGEDTQYF. The CDR3 region has the DNA TGTGCCAGCAGCTTTGACCCTGGGGGGGAAGATACGCAGTATTTT.

The chain employs TRBV25-1 and TRBJ1-6, with D possibly matching TRBD1 (5 bases). CDR1 and CDR2 (germline): MGHDK, SYGVNS. CDR3 length: 12 residues. V dropped 6 bases and J dropped 7 bases, with 7 bases sitting between them. The CDR3 DNA reads TGTGCCAGCAGACAGGAGAATTCACCCCTCCACTTT. The encoded protein is CASRQENSPLHF.